Listed below are T cell receptor beta chains from one sample, sequenced in a study of tumor-infiltrating lymphocytes in primary liver carcinoma. Each CDR3 protein gets one entry after TCRdb re-called the multiplex PCR reads with MiXCR. The sample shows about 130,000 distinct CDR3 sequences, 64% of them seen only once. Sequencing input: liver tumor tissue from sampling region 3. The receptors stem from a woman aged 55-70 years with primary liver carcinoma and hepatitis B virus infection. Both conserved end residues are part of each CDR3. Clone size is not always given. Where it is, it says once, few, many or a class for expanded clones.

>-|TRBV11-2|TRBJ2-5
CASSLDRVETQYF
>-|TRBV6-5|TRBJ2-7
CANSYSTETGSYEQYF
>many|TRBV5-4|TRBJ2-7
CASRAGTSGNYEQYF
>few|TRBV29-1|TRBJ2-7
CSVDGGSGRAYEQYF
>-|TRBV5-1|TRBJ1-1
CASSLGDSGLNTEAFF
>few|TRBV21-1|TRBJ1-2
CASSKGPGASPLF
>-|TRBV29-1|TRBJ2-2
CSARTSGLKTGELFF
>-|TRBV6-1|TRBJ2-6
CANSRDSLSPGANVLTF
>-|TRBV5-1|TRBJ2-7
CASSLNREQYF
>many|TRBV12-5|TRBJ2-1
CASEGFYNEQFF
>many|TRBV4-1|TRBJ2-3
CASSHDLPDTQYF
>-|TRBV7-8|TRBJ1-6
CASSLEAGAFNSPLHF
>many|TRBV5-4|TRBJ2-5
CASSLGGRSQLAEETQYF
>-|TRBV11-1|TRBJ2-1
CASSTGGAGAFNEQFF
>many|TRBV6-2/TRBV6-3|TRBJ2-7
CVSGSSYEQYF
>-|TRBV29-1|TRBJ2-3
CNTGQGVPDTQYF
>-|TRBV7-8|TRBJ1-2
CVSSLAGMAWGYTF
>-|TRBV5-8|TRBJ2-5
CACSFPSDWIGDPQYF
>many|TRBV7-9|TRBJ1-5
CASSLGGGVDQPQHF
>-|TRBV29-1|TRBJ2-1
CSVVWGAGSNEQLF
>few|TRBV15|TRBJ1-2
CATSKQEDGYTF
>few|TRBV5-6|TRBJ2-5
CASSPSTGGTQYF
>many|TRBV12-3/TRBV12-4|TRBJ2-3
CASTPRLREGTDTQYF
>many|TRBV14|TRBJ2-7
CASSLAGVSGEQYF
>-|TRBV2|TRBJ2-2
CASSELQVTGELFF
>-|TRBV29-1|TRBJ2-1
CSAESGTSVDEQFF
>few|TRBV5-1|TRBJ2-2
CASQVGSGTGELFF
>few|TRBV5-1|TRBJ2-1
CASSLGTSHYNEQFF
>-|TRBV6-2/TRBV6-3|TRBJ2-3
CASSYRTGALRRSTDTQYF
>-|TRBV6-1|TRBJ2-2
CASRAGQGANTANTGELFF
>many|TRBV12-3/TRBV12-4|TRBJ2-3
CASSHRARSTDTQYF
>-|TRBV6-5|TRBJ2-4
CASSQNRNRVPNIQYF
>many|TRBV7-9|TRBJ1-4
CASSSRRTDLTEKLFF
>-|TRBV11-2|TRBJ1-1
CASNRGQGASFEAFF
>few|TRBV7-9|TRBJ1-2
CASSFREEDGYTF
>-|TRBV11-2|TRBJ2-3
CPSRRDRADTQYF
>-|TRBV6-5|TRBJ2-7
CASSATAGGNYEQYF
>-|TRBV11-2|TRBJ2-2
CASSSRLAGSWELFF
>few|TRBV11-2|TRBJ2-1
CANSLPFRQTSPHEQFF
>many|TRBV4-1|TRBJ1-4
CASSPLDWFGTNEKLFF
>-|TRBV11-3|TRBJ2-4
CARSPARLAGGWENIQYF
>-|TRBV5-1|TRBJ2-7
CASGPAGVGEQYF
>-|TRBV10-1|TRBJ2-1
CASSDRRDCSNEQFF
>-|TRBV29-1|TRBJ2-3
CSTDTDTKYF
>-|TRBV29-1|-
CSVARGTGATDTQHF
>-|TRBV11-1|TRBJ2-7
CARSPGTGCIYEQYF
>-|TRBV11-3|TRBJ1-1
CTSGRPDLHEAFF
>-|TRBV13|TRBJ2-2
CASSLRTSGKPGELFF
>-|TRBV6-2/TRBV6-3|TRBJ2-7
CASTVKAVSYERYF
>-|TRBV4-1|TRBJ2-5
CASSQGGMAVGTQYF
>-|TRBV7-8|TRBJ2-5
CASSLGDSQEIQYF
>many|TRBV6-1|TRBJ2-5
CASSRTGHLSETQYF
>-|TRBV14|TRBJ2-7
CASSQEGWQYF
>-|TRBV4-1|TRBJ2-1
CASSQGGLTVKQFF
>-|TRBV6-1|TRBJ2-5
CASSPWDRVWETQYF
>-|TRBV6-6|TRBJ2-7
CGSSCVQGRSYEQYF